This T cell receptor (beta chain) is from a study of naive and memory T cell subsets. Two oligonucleotides, mixed equimolar, formed the beta constant-region primer covering TRBC1 and TRBC2. Ligated cDNA was amplified by four rounds of PCR with nested alpha and beta constant-region primers and SP2. A 12-nucleotide UMI and the SP2 primer were added to the cDNA 3' end by oligonucleotide ligation. One entry per CDR3 protein, called by TCRdb with MiXCR from the UMI-ligation and nested PCR reads. The table shows approximately 20,000 distinct CDR3 sequences, with 8.5% to 10% occurring only once. Four subsets defined by CD45RA and CD27 were sorted after CD3, CD4, CD8 and live/dead staining. For this clonotype: As yet, its antigen is unknown. One end of the junction fails to match germline, which may point to a read error.

The germline CDR1 and CDR2 sequences are SGHVT and SQSDAQ. This CDR3 has 16 amino acids. Study results and limitations: Naive and memory repertoire findings lacked a ground truth for validation. Diversity fell and Gini index rose from naive through CM, EM, EMRA.

The sequence was collected from a human donor in good health. The sample comprised central memory CD8+ T cells from blood. The chain combines TRBV7-4 with TRBJ2-7; 11 bases agree with TRBD2. The CDR3: CASSLATSGDTYVQYF. CDR3 nucleotides: TGTGCCAGCAGCTTAGCGACTAGCGGGGATACCTACGTGCAGTACTTC.